This T cell receptor beta chain was observed in a study of shared clonotypes between healthy human individuals. Study-wide context: Each donor had three CD4 naive, three CD4 memory, two CD8 naive and one CD8 memory plate.

On this clone itself: The antigen is undetermined.

Over several immunoSEQ plates, each subset's genomic DNA was distributed in even portions. Repertoires were generated with immunoSEQ multiplex PCR, while TCRdb's copy carries only in-frame clones and drops some. This sample has roughly 890,000 clones, with 80% to 95% found just once. Whole-study results and caveats: A generally larger estimated richness was seen in naive subsets than in memory subsets. Incomplete sequencing of sorted subsets was indicated by rarefaction despite large depth.

Trimming took off 5 bases at V and 4 bases at J, with 16 bases between the two ends. The CDR3 length is 15 residues. Germline V CDR1 and CDR2: MNHEY, SMNVEV (reference sequence). CD45RO negativity and positive selection for CCR7 defined naive CD8 cells, a population that excluded terminally differentiated effector memory CD45RA+ cells. The sequence came from a man aged 25 to 40 in good health. This rearrangement joins TRBV27 to TRBJ2-3; D remains unclear. Sequencing was done on a sample of naive CD8+ T cells sorted from blood. CDR3 protein: CASSPTKGPPDTQYF. In nucleotides, the CDR3 is TGTGCCAGCAGTCCTACCAAAGGACCCCCAGATACGCAGTATTTT.